The 23 T cell receptor beta chains in this list originate from one sample, sequenced in a study of tumor and adjacent non-tumor tissue in lung cancer. The template was RNA from unsorted bulk tissue. The normal lung tissue was taken more than 3 cm from the tumor edge. The library came from three nested PCR rounds adapted from ARM-PCR protocols. TCRdb re-derived calls from the multiplex PCR reads in MiXCR, one entry per CDR3 protein. The sample has approximately 62,000 distinct CDR3 sequences; about 61% are singletons. Sequencing was done on a sample of distant non-tumor lung tissue. Source of these receptors: a man aged 70 or older with non-small cell lung cancer.

This clonotype is a singleton in its sample. An end of the junction does not agree with germline; a read error may underlie this. The chain links TRBV11-2 to TRBJ1-6; a weak D match, TRBD1 (5 bases). Germline V gene data show CDR1 as SGHAT and CDR2 as FQNNGV. The CDR3 consists of 14 residues. CDR3 residues: CASTGADAHSHLHF. As DNA, the CDR3 is TGTGCCAGCACCGGGGCCGACGCACATTCACACCTCCACTTT.

The table lists this clonotype with many counts. The V and J genes are TRBV5-1 and TRBJ2-2; no clear D. Trimming took 5 bases from V and 3 from J, leaving 11 bases between them. Germline V gives CDR1 SGHRS, CDR2 YFSETQ. The CDR3 runs to 14 residues. The DNA for the CDR3 is TGCGCCAGCAGATTGATAAGGGACACCGGGGAGCTGTTTTTT. Encoded protein: CASRLIRDTGELFF.

On this clonotype: The conserved phenylalanine or tryptophan is not found at the CDR3 terminus, so this likely reflects a read error. The chain is built from TRBV30 and TRBJ2-5; unclear D gene. CDR1 is GTSNPN and CDR2 is SVGIG in the germline V gene (reference sequence). The V and J ends lost 1 base and 5 bases respectively, with 8 bases between them. The CDR3 is 12 residues long. For the CDR3, the DNA is TGTGCCTGGAGTGCTCAGGCGGAGACCCAGTACGTC. As protein: CAWSAQAETQYV.

Concerning this clonotype: Germline is not matched at one junction end, which may reflect a read error. This chain links TRBV4-2 with TRBJ1-5; D is undetermined. CDR1 LGHNA and CDR2 YNFKEQ come from the germline V gene. This CDR3 is 18 amino acids long. The CDR3 coding sequence is TGTGCCGGCAGCCAAGTACGATCGGCCCCAGGCTACAGTCAGCCCCAGCATTTT. This sequence encodes CAGSQVRSAPGYSQPQHF.

As concerns this clonotype: One end of the junction is discordant with germline, which a read error may explain. This rearrangement joins TRBV11-2 to TRBJ2-1, with a tentative D call TRBD1 (5 bases). The CDR3 covers 12 residues. Per germline, CDR1 SGHAT and CDR2 FQNNGV. CDR3 coding DNA: TGTGCTAGCAGCCTCCAGGGCTATGAGCAGTTCTTC. As protein: CASSLQGYEQFF.

This clonotype has just a few counts. Since no conserved phenylalanine or tryptophan closes the CDR3, a read error is the likely cause. CDR3 DNA: TGTGCCACCAGCCCGGGACAGGGTTCTTCTGGGGCCAACGTCCTGACTTCC. It specifies CATSPGQGSSGANVLTS. The chain carries TRBV24-1 and TRBJ2-6, with 9 bases lining up with TRBD1. This CDR3 is built from 17 residues. Germline V gene sequence: CDR1 KGHDR, CDR2 SFDVKD. Germline trimming cut 7 bases from V and 1 base from J; bases unmatched to any gene: 7.

As regards this clonotype: The junction departs from the called germline gene at one end, perhaps through a read error. This chain uses TRBV11-2 with TRBJ1-1, with a weak D call TRBD1 (5 bases). The CDR3 contains 14 residues. Germline V CDR1 and CDR2: SGHAT, FQNNGV. The CDR3 here is CVSRPGQGYAEAFF. The CDR3 DNA reads as TGTGTCAGCAGGCCAGGGCAAGGGTACGCTGAAGCTTTCTTT.

As concerns this clonotype: One end of the junction does not line up with germline, which may come from a read error. V and J are TRBV4-2 and TRBJ1-5, with D uncertain. CDR3 length equals 15 residues. Germline V gene data show CDR1 as LGHNA and CDR2 as YNFKEQ. CDR3 amino acids: CASSRDGFSNRPQHF. As DNA, the CDR3 is TGTGCCAGCAGCCGAGATGGGTTTAGCAATCGGCCCCAGCATTTT.

The chain employs TRBV7-9 and TRBJ1-2, with TRBD1 identical over 10 bases. V lost 1 base and J lost 4; bases outside the gene matches: 3. Germline CDR1 is SEHNR and CDR2 is FQNEAQ (reference sequence). CDR3 length: 15 amino acids. This chain's CDR3 is CASSLGQGAIYGYTF. In DNA, the CDR3 is TGTGCCAGCAGCTTAGGACAGGGGGCTATCTATGGCTACACCTTC.

On this clonotype itself: A read error may account for a junction end that differs from germline. The chain joins TRBV11-1 to TRBJ2-1; 9 bases align to TRBD2. The germline V gene has CDR1 SGHAT and CDR2 FQDESV (reference sequence). The CDR3 spans 18 residues. The CDR3 DNA is TGTGCCAACAGCACTAGGCAGTTGGTTAGCGGGAGAAAGAATGAGCAGCTCTTC. As protein: CANSTRQLVSGRKNEQLF.

Concerning this clonotype: This clone may be a read error of a much larger clone one base away. This CDR3 is CAISANYEQYF. CDR3 nucleotides: TGTGCCATCAGCGCTAATTACGAGCAGTACTTC. V gene TRBV7-9 combines with J gene TRBJ2-7; D ambiguous. The CDR3 has 11 residues. CDR1 and CDR2 (germline): SEHNR, FQNEAQ (reference sequence).

Notes on this clonotype: An end of the junction differs from the germline gene, which may be a read error. CDR3 sequence reads: CAGGGELFF. DNA for the CDR3: TGCGCCGGGGGCGGGGAGTTGTTTTTT. The chain links TRBV10-1 to TRBJ2-2; D is possibly TRBD1 or TRBD2 (6 bases each). This CDR3 region has 9 residues. Per germline, CDR1 WNHNN and CDR2 SYGVQD (reference sequence).

For this clonotype: The germline gene is not matched at one end of the junction; a read error may be the cause. The V call is TRBV11-2, the J call TRBJ2-5; D not certain. The CDR3 has 14 residues. Germline loops: CDR1 SGHAT, CDR2 FQNNGV. The CDR3 sequence is CASSLCRIQETQYF. The CDR3 bases are TGTGCCAGCAGCCTGTGCCGAATTCAAGAGACCCAATACTTC. The entire variable domain, with the rest obtained from reference TRBV11-2 and TRBJ2-5, is as follows: EAGVAQSPRYKIIEKRQSVAFWCNPISGHATLYWYQQILGQGPKLLIQFQNNGVVDDSQLPKDRFSAERLKGVDSTLKIQPAKLEDSAVYLCASSLCRIQETQYFGPGTRLLVL.

This clonotype was picked up one time. One junction end does not reproduce the germline sequence, and a read error may be involved. The genes are TRBV6-1 and TRBJ2-6; tentative D call: TRBD1 (5 bases). There are 14 residues in the CDR3. Germline CDR1 reads MNHNS; CDR2 reads SASEGT. In DNA form, the CDR3 reads TGTGCCAGCTCGACCATAGATGGGGCCAACGTCATGACTTTC. This encodes CASSTIDGANVMTF.

In the case of this clonotype: At one end the junction does not follow the germline gene, possibly because of a read error. The V call is TRBV11-2, the J call TRBJ1-4; the match to TRBD1 covers 7 bases. Germline CDR1 is SGHAT and CDR2 is FQNNGV. The CDR3 consists of 15 residues. CDR3 loop: CTSSLGFRGGEKQFF. For the CDR3, the DNA is TGTACCAGCAGCTTAGGGTTTCGAGGGGGCGAAAAACAGTTTTTT.

Note on this clonotype: Given the absence of the conserved phenylalanine or tryptophan at the CDR3 end, a read error is likely. Because the CDR3's place on the DNA is in doubt, the DNA is left out and the CDR3 is given as listed by TCRdb. CDR3 protein: CAISNQVTSGGQETQYS. This sequence joins TRBV10-3 and TRBJ2-5; TRBD2 is the table's D call and was not checked against the DNA. A total of 17 residues make up the CDR3, ends included. Germline CDR1 is ENHRY and CDR2 is SYGVKD.

To note about this clonotype: One end of the junction varies from germline; a read error may be responsible. The chain has TRBV6-6 and TRBJ2-7; TRBD1 or TRBD2 may be the D gene (5 bases each). Germline CDR1 MNHNY, CDR2 SVGAGI (reference sequence). This CDR3 comprises 18 residues. CDR3 residues: CASTHGPAGSTEGDEQYF. CDR3 coding DNA: TGTGCTAGCACCCACGGACCCGCAGGGTCCACCGAGGGCGACGAGCAGTACTTC.

J is TRBJ1-1 and V is TRBV5-6, with D possibly being TRBD1 (5 bases). Trimming removed 4 bases at V and 2 bases at J, with 24 bases between. CDR3 length: 18 amino acids. Germline CDR1 and CDR2: SGHDT and YYEEEE. CDR3 DNA sequence: TGTGCCAGCAGCGCTCCAGGGCAGGGCAGGCCGGATAACACTGAAGCTTTCTTT. It encodes CASSAPGQGRPDNTEAFF.

This clonotype was detected ten times or more. This chain connects TRBV6-5 to TRBJ1-1; 10 nucleotides match TRBD1. This CDR3 region has 15 residues. Germline loops: CDR1 MNHEY, CDR2 SVGAGI. The trim removed 9 bases at V and 4 bases at J, leaving 11 bases unmatched. The CDR3 sequence is CASSRQGAGGTEAFF. The CDR3 DNA is TGTGCCAGTAGCCGACAGGGGGCAGGGGGCACTGAAGCTTTCTTT.

The rearrangement uses TRBV30 and TRBJ2-5, with D unclear. Trimming removed 0 bases from V and 8 bases from J, with 16 bases in between. The germline CDR1 and CDR2 sequences are GTSNPN and SVGIG (reference sequence). This CDR3 is built from 14 residues. The CDR3 sequence is CAWSVQSSRDTQYF. CDR3 in DNA: TGTGCCTGGAGTGTACAGAGTAGCCGTGATACCCAGTACTTC.

As to this clonotype: This may arise from a read error, as a much more abundant clone is one base away. The CDR3 bases are TGTGTCATCAGTGATCTAGCGGGTATTATAACAGATACGCAGTATTTT. Protein: CVISDLAGIITDTQYF. V usage is TRBV10-3 and J usage is TRBJ2-3; TRBD2 agrees at 8 bases. Per the germline V gene, CDR1 is ENHRY and CDR2 is SYGVKD. The CDR3 spans 16 residues.

As concerns this clonotype: This clone may be a read error of a much larger clone one base away. The chain recombines TRBV5-6 with TRBJ2-3; D unclear. The germline V gene has CDR1 SGHDT and CDR2 YYEEEE. The CDR3 contains 14 residues. V lost 4 bases and J 7 bases, leaving 16 bases between the germline ends. CDR3 loop: CASSLFLSANTQYF. In DNA form, the CDR3 reads TGTGCCAGCAGCCTTTTTCTATCGGCAAATACGCAGTATTTT. Using reference TRBV5-6 and TRBJ2-3 for the parts outside the CDR3, the full variable domain is DAGVTQSPTHLIKTRGQQVTLRCSPKSGHDTVSWYQQALGQGPQFIFQYYEEEERQRGNFPDRFSGHQFPNYSSELNVNALLLGDSALYLCASSLFLSANTQYFGPGTRLTVL.

As regards this clonotype: Germline is not matched at one junction end, which may reflect a read error. J is TRBJ1-5 and V is TRBV4-2; D might be TRBD1 (5 bases). CDR3 size: 18 residues. CDR1 LGHNA and CDR2 YNFKEQ come from the germline V gene. CDR3 in DNA: TGTGTCAGCAGCCAAGCCCTAAGCGGGGACGGACTCGGTCAGCCCCAGCACTTT. Translation gives CVSSQALSGDGLGQPQHF.